This T cell receptor (beta chain) derives from a study of T cells after yellow fever vaccination. About the study: Fractions of limited cellularity were prepared by means of SMART-Seq v4 Ultra Low Input. Study findings and constraints: Researchers cautioned that FACS-sorted repertoires could harbor abundant clonotypes contaminating from the bulk population. A large majority of primary-vaccination clones showed up again after the booster (about 96% CD4, 85% to 90% CD8).

From the 5' RACE reads, TCRdb called clonotypes with MiXCR, one entry per CDR3 protein. Among around 550,000 distinct CDR3 sequences listed, roughly 21% were seen once. The CDR3 runs to 15 residues. The germline CDR1 and CDR2 sequences are SGHVS and FQNEAQ. Trimming left V 2 bases short and J 7 bases short, with 12 bases between. This clonotype was seen a handful of times. Antigen: not known. The sequence was collected from a man aged 25 to 40 who received the YFV17D yellow fever vaccine. V usage is TRBV7-8 and J usage is TRBJ1-6; D may be TRBD1 (6 bases). Material: PBMCs, obtained 15 days after the yellow fever booster vaccination. CDR3 nucleotides: TGTGCCAGCAGCTTACCCGGGACACTGAATTCACCCCTCCACTTT. Protein sequence: CASSLPGTLNSPLHF.